This T cell receptor (beta chain) comes out of a study of cytomegalovirus exposure and HLA in healthy donors. Study-level information: Unique TCR beta sequences numbering some 120 million came from 150 million to 200 million T cells in an earlier analysis. Whole-study findings and limits: About 87% or about 30% of the time was how often most TCR beta V segments were productive, according to an earlier analysis. Most subjects had HLA-A and HLA-B alleles reportedly predicted accurately by TCR beta sequences.

It was with 60 Vbeta and 13 Jbeta primers that the PCR ran. TCRdb keeps only in-frame clones here, not all; method: immunoSEQ multiplex PCR. Among 150,000 to 200,000 clones, under 85% were seen once, and the ten largest hold around 1.6%. This CDR3 spans 14 amino acids. V shed 9 bases and J shed 2 bases, with 15 bases lying between them. Germline CDR1 SGHRS, CDR2 YFSETQ. For this clone: Antigen specificity is unknown.

The genes are TRBV5-1 and TRBJ1-3; D gene ambiguous. The receptor's source is a man aged 50-59 years in good health and CMV-seronegative. The sample comprised PBMCs. CDR3 residues: CATLRLGPGNTIYF. For the CDR3, the DNA is TGCGCCACCCTACGACTAGGCCCTGGAAACACCATATATTTT.